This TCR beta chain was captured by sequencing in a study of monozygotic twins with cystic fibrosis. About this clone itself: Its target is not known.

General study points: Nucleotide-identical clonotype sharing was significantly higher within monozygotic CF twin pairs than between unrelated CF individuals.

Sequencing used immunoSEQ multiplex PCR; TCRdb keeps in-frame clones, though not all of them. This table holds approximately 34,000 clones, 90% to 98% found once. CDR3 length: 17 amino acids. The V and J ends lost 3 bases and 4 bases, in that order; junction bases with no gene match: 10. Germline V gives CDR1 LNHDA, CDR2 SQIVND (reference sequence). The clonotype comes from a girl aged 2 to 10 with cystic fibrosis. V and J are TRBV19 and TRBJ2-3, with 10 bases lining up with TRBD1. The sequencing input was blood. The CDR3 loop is CASSIGTGVSGPDTQYF. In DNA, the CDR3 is TGTGCCAGTAGTATCGGGACAGGGGTTTCGGGCCCAGATACGCAGTATTTT.